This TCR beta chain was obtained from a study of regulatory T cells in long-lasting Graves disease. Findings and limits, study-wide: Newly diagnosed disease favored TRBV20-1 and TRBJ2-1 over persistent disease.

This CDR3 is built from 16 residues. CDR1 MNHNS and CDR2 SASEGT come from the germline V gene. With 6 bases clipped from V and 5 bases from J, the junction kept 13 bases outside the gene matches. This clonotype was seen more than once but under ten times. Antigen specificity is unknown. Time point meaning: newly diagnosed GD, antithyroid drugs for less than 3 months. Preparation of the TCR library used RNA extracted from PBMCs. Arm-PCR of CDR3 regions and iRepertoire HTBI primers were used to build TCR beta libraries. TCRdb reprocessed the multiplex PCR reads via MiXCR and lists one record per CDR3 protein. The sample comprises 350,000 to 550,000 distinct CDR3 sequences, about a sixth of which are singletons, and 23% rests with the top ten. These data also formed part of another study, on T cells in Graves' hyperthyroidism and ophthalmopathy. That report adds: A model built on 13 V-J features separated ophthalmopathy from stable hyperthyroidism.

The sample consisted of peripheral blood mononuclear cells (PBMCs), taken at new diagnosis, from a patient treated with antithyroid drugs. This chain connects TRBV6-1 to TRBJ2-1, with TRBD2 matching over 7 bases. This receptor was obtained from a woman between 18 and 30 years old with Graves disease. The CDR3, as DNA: TGTGCCAGCAGGGAATTAGCGGGCACCTACGACAATGAGCAGTTCTTC. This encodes CASRELAGTYDNEQFF.